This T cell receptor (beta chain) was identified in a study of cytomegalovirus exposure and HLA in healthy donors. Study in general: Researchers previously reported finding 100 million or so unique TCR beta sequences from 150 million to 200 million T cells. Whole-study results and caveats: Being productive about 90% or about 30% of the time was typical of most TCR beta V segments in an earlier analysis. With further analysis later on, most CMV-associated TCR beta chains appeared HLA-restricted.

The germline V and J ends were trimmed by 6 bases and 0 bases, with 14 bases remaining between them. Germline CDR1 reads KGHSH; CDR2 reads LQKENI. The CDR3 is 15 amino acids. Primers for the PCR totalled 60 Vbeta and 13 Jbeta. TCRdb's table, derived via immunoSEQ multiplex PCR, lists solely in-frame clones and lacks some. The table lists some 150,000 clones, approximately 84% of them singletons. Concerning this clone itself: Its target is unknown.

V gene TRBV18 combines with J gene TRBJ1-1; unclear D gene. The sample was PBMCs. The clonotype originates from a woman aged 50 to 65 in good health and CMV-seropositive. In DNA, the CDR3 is TGTGCCAGCTCGCCTAAACAGCTCATGAACACTGAAGCTTTCTTT. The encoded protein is CASSPKQLMNTEAFF.